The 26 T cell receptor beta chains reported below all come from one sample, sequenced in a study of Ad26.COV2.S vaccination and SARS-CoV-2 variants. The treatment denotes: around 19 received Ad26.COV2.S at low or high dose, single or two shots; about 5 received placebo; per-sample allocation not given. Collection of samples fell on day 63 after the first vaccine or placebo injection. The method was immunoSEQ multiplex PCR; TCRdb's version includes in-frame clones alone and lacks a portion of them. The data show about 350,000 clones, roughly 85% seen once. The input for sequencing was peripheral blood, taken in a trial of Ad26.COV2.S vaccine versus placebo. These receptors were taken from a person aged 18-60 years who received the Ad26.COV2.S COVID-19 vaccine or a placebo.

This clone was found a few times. The CDR3 nucleotides are TGTGCCAGCAGCTTAGGGAGCTCCTACAATGAGCAGTTCTTC. Translated, it gives CASSLGSSYNEQFF. This chain joins TRBV7-6 and TRBJ2-1; D remains unclear. The V and J ends lost 1 base and 0 bases respectively, with 4 bases between them. The CDR3 loop spans 14 amino acids. CDR1 is SGHVS, CDR2 FNYEAQ, per germline.

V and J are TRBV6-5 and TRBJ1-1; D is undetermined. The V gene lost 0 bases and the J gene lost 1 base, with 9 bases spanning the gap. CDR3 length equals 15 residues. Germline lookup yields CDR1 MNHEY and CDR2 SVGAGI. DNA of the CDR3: TGTGCCAGCAGTTACTCGTTCAGCCCGAACACTGAAGCTTTCTTT. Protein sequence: CASSYSFSPNTEAFF.

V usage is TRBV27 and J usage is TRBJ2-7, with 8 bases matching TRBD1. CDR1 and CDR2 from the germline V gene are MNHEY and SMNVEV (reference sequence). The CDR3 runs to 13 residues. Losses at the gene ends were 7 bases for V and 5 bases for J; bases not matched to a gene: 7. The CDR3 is CASISQGAHEQYF. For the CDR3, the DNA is TGTGCCAGCATCAGTCAGGGGGCCCACGAGCAGTACTTC.

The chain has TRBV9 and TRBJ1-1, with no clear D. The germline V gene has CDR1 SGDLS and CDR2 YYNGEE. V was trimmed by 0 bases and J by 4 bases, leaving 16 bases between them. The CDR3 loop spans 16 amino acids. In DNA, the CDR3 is TGTGCCAGCAGCGTAGTCCCGCGGGGAGGTGCCACTGAAGCTTTCTTT. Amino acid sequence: CASSVVPRGGATEAFF.

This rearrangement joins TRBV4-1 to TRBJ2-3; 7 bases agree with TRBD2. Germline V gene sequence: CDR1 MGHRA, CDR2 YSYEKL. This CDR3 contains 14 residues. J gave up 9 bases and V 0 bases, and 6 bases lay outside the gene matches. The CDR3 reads CASSQDGGDRTQYF. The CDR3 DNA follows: TGCGCCAGCAGCCAAGATGGGGGGGATCGCACGCAGTATTTT.

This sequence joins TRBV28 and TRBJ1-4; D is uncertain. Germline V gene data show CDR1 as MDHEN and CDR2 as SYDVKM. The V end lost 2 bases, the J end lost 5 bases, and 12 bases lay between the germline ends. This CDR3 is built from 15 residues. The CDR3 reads CASSLVMGPNEKLFF. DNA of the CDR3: TGTGCCAGCAGTTTAGTAATGGGCCCCAATGAAAAACTGTTTTTT.

The CDR3 loop is CASSLKSWTPYNEQFF. As DNA, the CDR3 is TGTGCCAGCAGTTTAAAGAGTTGGACACCATACAATGAGCAGTTCTTC. The rearrangement uses TRBV28 and TRBJ2-1, with TRBD1 as a possible D gene (5 bases). The CDR3 runs to 16 residues. Between the trimmed V and J ends, which lost 2 bases and 4 bases, there was a span of 15 bases. Germline V gene lookup returns CDR1 MDHEN and CDR2 SYDVKM.

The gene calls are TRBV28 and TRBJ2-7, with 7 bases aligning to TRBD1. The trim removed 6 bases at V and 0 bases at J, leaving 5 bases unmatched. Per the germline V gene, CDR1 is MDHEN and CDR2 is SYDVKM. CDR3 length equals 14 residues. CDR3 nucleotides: TGTGCCAGCAGGGCACAGGGGATCTCCTACGAGCAGTACTTC. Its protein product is CASRAQGISYEQYF.

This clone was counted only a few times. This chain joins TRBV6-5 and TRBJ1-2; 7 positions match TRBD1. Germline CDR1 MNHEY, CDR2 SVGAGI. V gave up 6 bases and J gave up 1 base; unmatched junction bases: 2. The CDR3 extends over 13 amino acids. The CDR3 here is CASRRDSNYGYTF. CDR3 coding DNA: TGTGCCAGCAGAAGGGACAGTAACTATGGCTACACCTTC.

CDR3 sequence reads: CASSLGTTDTDTQYF. For the CDR3, the DNA is TGTGCCAGCAGCTTAGGGACCACTGACACAGATACGCAGTATTTT. The chain has TRBV7-2 and TRBJ2-3; D gene ambiguous. With 1 base removed from V and 2 bases from J, the gap between germline ends came to 10 bases. The CDR3 is made up of 15 amino acids. CDR1 and CDR2 (germline): SGHTA, FQGNSA. Filled out from reference TRBV7-2 and TRBJ2-3, the complete variable domain reads GAGVSQSPSNKVTEKGKDVELRCDPISGHTALYWYRQSLGQGLEFLIYFQGNSAPDKSGLPSDRFSAERTGGSVSTLTIQRTQQEDSAVYLCASSLGTTDTDTQYFGPGTRLTVL.

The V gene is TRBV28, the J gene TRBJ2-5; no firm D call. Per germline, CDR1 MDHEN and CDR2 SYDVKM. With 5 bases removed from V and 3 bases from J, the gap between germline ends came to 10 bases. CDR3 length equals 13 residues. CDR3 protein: CASSTQTKETQYF. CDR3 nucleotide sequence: TGTGCCAGCAGTACCCAAACTAAAGAGACCCAGTACTTC.

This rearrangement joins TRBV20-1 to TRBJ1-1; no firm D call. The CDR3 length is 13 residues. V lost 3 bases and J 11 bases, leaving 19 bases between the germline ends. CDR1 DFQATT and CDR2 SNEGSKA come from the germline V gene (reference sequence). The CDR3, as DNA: TGCAGTGCTAGTCTACAGCTCTCAGAAGATGCTTTCTTT. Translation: CSASLQLSEDAFF.

In DNA, the CDR3 is TGTGCCAGCAGCTTAATCGGGGAGGTAGGCACAGATACGCAGTATTTT. Translated, it gives CASSLIGEVGTDTQYF. This rearrangement joins TRBV7-2 to TRBJ2-3; D perhaps matches TRBD2 (6 bases). Trimming pared 2 bases from V and 1 base from J, leaving 13 bases between. Germline lookup yields CDR1 SGHTA and CDR2 FQGNSA. This CDR3 spans 16 amino acids.

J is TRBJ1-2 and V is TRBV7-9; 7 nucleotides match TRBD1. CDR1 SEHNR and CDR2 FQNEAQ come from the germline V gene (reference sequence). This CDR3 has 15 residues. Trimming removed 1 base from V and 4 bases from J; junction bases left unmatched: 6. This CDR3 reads CASSLGSGGVYGYTF. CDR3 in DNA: TGTGCCAGCAGCTTAGGGTCAGGGGGGGTCTATGGCTACACCTTC.

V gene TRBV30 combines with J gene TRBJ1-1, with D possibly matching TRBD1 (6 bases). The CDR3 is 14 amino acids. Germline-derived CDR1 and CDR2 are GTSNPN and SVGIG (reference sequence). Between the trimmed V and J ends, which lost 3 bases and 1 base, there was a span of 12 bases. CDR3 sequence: CAWRRMDRNTEAFF. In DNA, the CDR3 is TGTGCCTGGAGACGGATGGACAGGAACACTGAAGCTTTCTTT.

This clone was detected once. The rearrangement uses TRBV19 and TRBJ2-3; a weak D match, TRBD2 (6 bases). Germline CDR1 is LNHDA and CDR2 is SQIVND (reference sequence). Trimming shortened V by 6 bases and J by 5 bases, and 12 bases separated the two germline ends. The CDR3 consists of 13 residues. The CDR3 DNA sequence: TGTGCCAGTAGCGCGCTGGAGGGAGATACGCAGTATTTT. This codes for CASSALEGDTQYF.

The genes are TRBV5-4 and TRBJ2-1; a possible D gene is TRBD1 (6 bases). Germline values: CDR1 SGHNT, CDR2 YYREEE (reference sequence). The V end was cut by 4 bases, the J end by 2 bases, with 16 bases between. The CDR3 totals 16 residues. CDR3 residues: CASSPSQGRTYNEQFF. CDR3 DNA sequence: TGTGCCAGCAGCCCTTCACAGGGAAGGACCTACAATGAGCAGTTCTTC.

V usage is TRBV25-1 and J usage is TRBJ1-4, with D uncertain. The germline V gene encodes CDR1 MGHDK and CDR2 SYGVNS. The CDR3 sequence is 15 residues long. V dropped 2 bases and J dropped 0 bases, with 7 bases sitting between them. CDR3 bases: TGTGCCAGCAGTGAACCAATGACAACTAATGAAAAACTGTTTTTT. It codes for CASSEPMTTNEKLFF.

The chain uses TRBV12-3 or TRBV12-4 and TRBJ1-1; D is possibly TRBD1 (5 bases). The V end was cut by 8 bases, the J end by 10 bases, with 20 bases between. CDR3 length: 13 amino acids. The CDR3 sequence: CASVTNSAGGAFF. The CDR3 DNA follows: TGTGCCAGCGTCACGAACAGTGCTGGGGGAGCTTTCTTT.

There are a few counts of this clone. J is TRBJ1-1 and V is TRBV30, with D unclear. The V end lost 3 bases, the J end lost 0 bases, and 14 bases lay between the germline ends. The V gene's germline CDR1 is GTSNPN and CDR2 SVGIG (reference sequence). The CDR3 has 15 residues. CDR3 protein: CAWRVRTSMNTEAFF. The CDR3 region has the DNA TGTGCCTGGAGAGTCCGAACTTCCATGAACACTGAAGCTTTCTTT.

The CDR3 is CASSSMVGGEGYNEQFF. As DNA, the CDR3 is TGTGCCAGCAGCTCCATGGTAGGGGGTGAAGGTTACAATGAGCAGTTCTTC. The V and J genes are TRBV9 and TRBJ2-1; TRBD1 is a possible D gene (6 bases). Per germline, CDR1 SGDLS and CDR2 YYNGEE. This CDR3 region has 17 residues. Deletions cut 4 bases from V and 4 bases from J, with 21 bases between.

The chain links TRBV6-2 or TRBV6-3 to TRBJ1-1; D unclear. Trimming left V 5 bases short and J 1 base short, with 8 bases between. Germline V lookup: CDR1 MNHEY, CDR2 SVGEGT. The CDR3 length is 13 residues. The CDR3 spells CASSAAENTEAFF. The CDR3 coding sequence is TGTGCCAGCAGTGCCGCTGAGAACACTGAAGCTTTCTTT.

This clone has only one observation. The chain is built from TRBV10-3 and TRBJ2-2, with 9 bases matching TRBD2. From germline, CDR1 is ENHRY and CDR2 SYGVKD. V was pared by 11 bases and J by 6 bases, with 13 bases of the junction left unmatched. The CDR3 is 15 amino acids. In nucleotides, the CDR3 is TGTGCCGCCAGTCCCGGCGGGGGGGCTCCCGGGGAGCTGTTTTTT. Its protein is CAASPGGGAPGELFF.

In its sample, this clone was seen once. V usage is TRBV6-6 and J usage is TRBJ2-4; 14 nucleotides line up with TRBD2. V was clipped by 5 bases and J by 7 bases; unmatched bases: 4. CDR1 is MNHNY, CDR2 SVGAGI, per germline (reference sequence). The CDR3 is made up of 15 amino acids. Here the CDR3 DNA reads TGTGCCAGCAGTCGACTAGCGGGAGGGCCGAACATTCAGTACTTC. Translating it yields CASSRLAGGPNIQYF.

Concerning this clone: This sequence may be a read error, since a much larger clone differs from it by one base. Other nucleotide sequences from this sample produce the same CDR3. For the CDR3, the DNA is TGTGCCAGCAGTTCAGACACCGGGGAGCTGTTTTTT. This gives the protein CASSSDTGELFF. The chain links TRBV12-3 or TRBV12-4 to TRBJ2-2; D unclear. The CDR3 is 12 residues long. The germline V and J ends were trimmed by 4 bases and 3 bases, with 3 bases remaining between them.

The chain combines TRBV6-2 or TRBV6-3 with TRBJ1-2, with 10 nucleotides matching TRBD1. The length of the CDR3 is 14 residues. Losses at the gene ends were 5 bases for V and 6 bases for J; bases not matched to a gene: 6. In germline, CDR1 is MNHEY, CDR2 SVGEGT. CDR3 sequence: CASSRRTGGNGYTF. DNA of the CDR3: TGTGCCAGCAGTCGCCGGACAGGGGGAAATGGCTACACCTTC.